The source of this T cell receptor beta chain is a study of blood T cell repertoires in COVID-19. Study summary: The samples span acute and convalescent COVID-19 from the United States, Italy and Spain. T cells, B-cell-depleted T cells, or PBMCs supplied cDNA or gDNA.

Germline V CDR1 and CDR2: LNHDA, SQIVND (reference sequence). The length of the CDR3 is 15 residues. With V trimmed by 7 bases and J by 5 bases, 10 bases remained unmatched. In the study's own analysis: From reference gene primer amplification, estimates of nucleated cell counts were derived. Measured with immunoSEQ multiplex PCR; TCRdb has only the in-frame clones, and not every one. V and J calls plus clone size are reproduced from that table; the DNA served to infer D and trimming. The repertoire holds about 88,000 clones, with about 88% as singletons. The chain links TRBV19 to TRBJ1-1; 10 bases agree with TRBD1. The clonotype comes from a woman aged 80 or older with acute or convalescent COVID-19. The sequenced sample consisted of peripheral blood. CDR3 sequence reads: CASTQTGGVGTEAFF. The CDR3 nucleotides are TGTGCCAGTACCCAGACAGGGGGCGTAGGGACTGAAGCTTTCTTT.